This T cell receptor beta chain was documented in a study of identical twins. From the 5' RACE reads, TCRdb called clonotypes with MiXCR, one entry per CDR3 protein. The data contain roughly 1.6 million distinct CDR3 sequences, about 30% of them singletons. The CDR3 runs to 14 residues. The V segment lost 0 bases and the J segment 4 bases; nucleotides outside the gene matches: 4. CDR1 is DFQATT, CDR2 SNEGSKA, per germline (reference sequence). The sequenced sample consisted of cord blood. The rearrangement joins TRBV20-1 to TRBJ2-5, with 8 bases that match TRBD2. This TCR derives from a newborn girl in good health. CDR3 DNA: TGCAGTGCTAGAGAAGCGGGAGTTCGAGAGACCCAGTACTTC. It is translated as CSAREAGVRETQYF.